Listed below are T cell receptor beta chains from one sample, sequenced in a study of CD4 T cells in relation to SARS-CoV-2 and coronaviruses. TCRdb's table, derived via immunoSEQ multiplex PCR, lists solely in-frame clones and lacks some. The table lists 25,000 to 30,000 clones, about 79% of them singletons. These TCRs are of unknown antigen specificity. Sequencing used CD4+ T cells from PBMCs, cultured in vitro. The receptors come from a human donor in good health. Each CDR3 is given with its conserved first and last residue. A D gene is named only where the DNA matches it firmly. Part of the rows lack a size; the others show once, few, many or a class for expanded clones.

TGCGCCAGCAGCGGAGGGACATCTGGGAACACTGAAGCTTTCTTT CASSGGTSGNTEAFF TRBJ1-1 - TRBV5-1 15 -
TGTGCCAGCAATAGGGGCCTCCCCGGGACTGAAGCTTTCTTT CASNRGLPGTEAFF TRBJ1-1 - TRBV2 14 -
TGTGCCTGCAACAAGGGAGGCTACACCTTC CACNKGGYTF TRBJ1-2 few TRBV30 10 -
TGTGCCAGCTCACCAGAAGCCGGGACAGATTACTATGGCTACACCTTC CASSPEAGTDYYGYTF TRBJ1-2 - TRBV18 16 TRBD1
TGCGCCAGCAGCCCCGGGACTAGCGGAGGGCGCACAGATACGCAGTATTTT CASSPGTSGGRTDTQYF TRBJ2-3 - TRBV5-1 17 TRBD2
TGTGCCAGCAGCTCCCAGGGTTACGAGCAGTACTTC CASSSQGYEQYF TRBJ2-7 - TRBV7-2 12 -
TGTGCCAGCAGCCAAGATGCTAGGTGGGAAACGGGCTACGAGCAGTACTTC CASSQDARWETGYEQYF TRBJ2-7 few TRBV4-2 17 -
TGTGCCAGTAGTCGAACCACTGGGGGCCCGTTTTCACCCCTCCACTTT CASSRTTGGPFSPLHF TRBJ1-6 - TRBV19 16 -
TGTGCCAGCAGCCAAGAGGCGGGTGGCCTTGTTAATGAGCAGTTCTTC CASSQEAGGLVNEQFF TRBJ2-1 - TRBV4-2 16 -
TGCGCCAGCAGCCTTACGGGACAGGGGGCCTACGAGCAGTACTTC CASSLTGQGAYEQYF TRBJ2-7 - TRBV5-1 15 TRBD1
TGTGCCAGCAGCTTAGAGAGCAATCAGCCCCAGCATTTT CASSLESNQPQHF TRBJ1-5 few TRBV7-9 13 -
TGCGCCAGCAGCCTTAGGGGTAGGGGACTAAGAAACAATGAGCAGTTCTTC CASSLRGRGLRNNEQFF TRBJ2-1 - TRBV4-3 17 TRBD2
TGTGCCAGCAGCTTACCAGCGGGATCGATCCTTAGCACAGATACGCAGTATTTT CASSLPAGSILSTDTQYF TRBJ2-3 - TRBV13 18 TRBD2
TGTGCTAGTGGCCCGGGACAGCTGAACGGGGTCCCCCTCCACTTT CASGPGQLNGVPLHF TRBJ1-6 - TRBV12-5 15 TRBD1
TGTGCCAGCAGTTATGGGACAGGGGTTTTACGGGCTGGGGCCAACGTCCTGACTTTC CASSYGTGVLRAGANVLTF TRBJ2-6 - TRBV5-5 19 TRBD1
TGTGCCAGCAGTGGCGGACAGGGGAACTCTGGAAACACCATATATTTT CASSGGQGNSGNTIYF TRBJ1-3 - TRBV6-1 16 TRBD1
TGTGCCAGCAGCTCACAGGGTCGCCAGCCCCAGCATTTT CASSSQGRQPQHF TRBJ1-5 - TRBV7-2 13 -
TGTGCCAGCAGCGCGAGCCGAGGGACAGTCTCAACTAATGAAAAACTGTTTTTT CASSASRGTVSTNEKLFF TRBJ1-4 - TRBV5-4 18 TRBD1
TGTGCCAGCAGCCCCCCTAGCGGGAGGGCCGTGGAGCAGTTCTTC CASSPPSGRAVEQFF TRBJ2-1 - TRBV3-1/TRBV3-2 15 TRBD2
TGTGCCAGCAGTTTACGGGGGGCTCTTATGGGGGAGCAGTACTTC CASSLRGALMGEQYF TRBJ2-7 - TRBV27 15 -
TGTGCCAGTAGTTTTTCTAGAGATAGCAATCAGCCCCAGCATTTT CASSFSRDSNQPQHF TRBJ1-5 - TRBV19 15 -
TGTGCCACCAGCAGAAGGGGAGCTTTCTCCTACGAGCAGTACTTC CATSRRGAFSYEQYF TRBJ2-7 - TRBV15 15 -
TGTGCCAGCAGCTTGACTAACTACGAGCAGTACTTC CASSLTNYEQYF TRBJ2-7 - TRBV5-8 12 -
TGCGCCAGCAGCTTGGCCGAGAACTCCTACGAGCAGTACTTC CASSLAENSYEQYF TRBJ2-7 few TRBV5-1 14 -
TGTGCCAGCAGTATACGGGACAGGGGGTACACCTTC CASSIRDRGYTF TRBJ1-2 - TRBV12-3/TRBV12-4 12 TRBD1
TGTGCCAGCTCACCCCCTCAAGGGGGGAACTATGGCTACACCTTC CASSPPQGGNYGYTF TRBJ1-2 once TRBV18 15 -
TGTGCCAGCAGCCGGAAGGTCCCCGGGACAGGGACCAACTATGGCTACACCTTC CASSRKVPGTGTNYGYTF TRBJ1-2 - TRBV27 18 TRBD1
TGTGCCAGCAGTGATCGTATAAATCAGCCCCAGCATTTT CASSDRINQPQHF TRBJ1-5 - TRBV25-1 13 -
TGTGCCAGCACGGCAGGGGGGCTCCAAGAGACCCAGTACTTC CASTAGGLQETQYF TRBJ2-5 - TRBV6-5 14 -
TGTGCCAGCAGCCCTCGGTTGCGGGGGAGCACAGATACGCAGTATTTT CASSPRLRGSTDTQYF TRBJ2-3 - TRBV3-1/TRBV3-2 16 TRBD2
TGTGCCAGCAGCTTAACCGGGACAGGGGGTGGCTACACCTTC CASSLTGTGGGYTF TRBJ1-2 - TRBV13 14 TRBD1
TGTGCCAGCTCACCCCCCGACAGGTTCCGGGAGACCCAGTACTTC CASSPPDRFRETQYF TRBJ2-5 - TRBV18 15 -
TGTGCCAGCAGTTTATACGGAGGGCCGAGCAATGAGCAGTTCTTC CASSLYGGPSNEQFF TRBJ2-1 - TRBV28 15 -
TGTGCCAGCAGCGTAAACACCCAAGAGACCCAGTACTTC CASSVNTQETQYF TRBJ2-5 - TRBV9 13 -
TGTGCCACCCTCAAGGGAGCGGGGAACACCGGGGAGCTGTTTTTT CATLKGAGNTGELFF TRBJ2-2 few TRBV11-2 15 -
TGTGCCAGCAGCGTGGACCTAAACCAAGAGACCCAGTACTTC CASSVDLNQETQYF TRBJ2-5 - TRBV9 14 -
TGCGCCAGCAGTGAGTTCCACAGGGATGGCTACACCTTC CASSEFHRDGYTF TRBJ1-2 - TRBV10-2 13 -
TGTGCCATCAGTGAAAAAAGACTAGCGGGAGTTTCAGATACGCAGTATTTT CAISEKRLAGVSDTQYF TRBJ2-3 - TRBV10-3 17 TRBD2
TGTGCCAGCAGGCGGGGCAACTCGAACACCGGGGAGCTGTTTTTT CASRRGNSNTGELFF TRBJ2-2 - TRBV9 15 -
TGCAGCGGCAACACAGGGGGCACTGAAGCTTTCTTT CSGNTGGTEAFF TRBJ1-1 - TRBV29-1 12 TRBD1
TGTGCCAGCAGCGTAAGGGACAGGGACACCGGGGAGCTGTTTTTT CASSVRDRDTGELFF TRBJ2-2 - TRBV9 15 TRBD1